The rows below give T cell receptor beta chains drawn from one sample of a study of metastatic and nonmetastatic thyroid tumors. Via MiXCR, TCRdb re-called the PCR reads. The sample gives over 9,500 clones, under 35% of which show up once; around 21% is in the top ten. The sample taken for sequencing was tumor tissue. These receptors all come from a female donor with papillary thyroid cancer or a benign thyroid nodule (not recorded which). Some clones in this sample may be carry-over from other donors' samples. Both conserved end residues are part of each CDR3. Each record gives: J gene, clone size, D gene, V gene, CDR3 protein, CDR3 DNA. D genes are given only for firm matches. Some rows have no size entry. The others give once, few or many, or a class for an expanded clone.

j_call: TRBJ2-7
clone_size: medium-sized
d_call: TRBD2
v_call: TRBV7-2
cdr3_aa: CASSRVGTSAYEQYF
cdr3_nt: TGTGCCAGCAGCCGCGTGGGGACTAGCGCTTACGAGCAGTACTTC

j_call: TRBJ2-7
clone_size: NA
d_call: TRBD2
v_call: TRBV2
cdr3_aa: CASSVGGRASGEQYF
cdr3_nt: TGTGCCAGCAGTGTTGGCGGGAGGGCCTCGGGTGAGCAGTACTTC

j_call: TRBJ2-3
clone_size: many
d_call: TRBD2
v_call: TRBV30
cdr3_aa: CAWRSSGRGYADTQYF
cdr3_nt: TGTGCCTGGAGATCTAGCGGGAGAGGATATGCAGATACGCAGTATTTT

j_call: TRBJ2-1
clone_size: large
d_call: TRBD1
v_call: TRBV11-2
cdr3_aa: CASSQGQSSYNEQFF
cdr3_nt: TGTGCCAGCAGCCAGGGACAGAGCTCCTACAATGAGCAGTTCTTC

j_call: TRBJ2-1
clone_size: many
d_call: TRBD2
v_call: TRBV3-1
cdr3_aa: CASSRDLAGGSYNEQFF
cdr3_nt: TGTGCTAGCAGCCGGGACTTAGCGGGAGGGTCCTACAATGAGCAGTTCTTC

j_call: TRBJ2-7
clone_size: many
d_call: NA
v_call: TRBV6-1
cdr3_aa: CASSELDSLTTYEQYF
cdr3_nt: TGTGCCAGCAGTGAACTGGACAGCTTAACCACCTACGAGCAGTACTTC

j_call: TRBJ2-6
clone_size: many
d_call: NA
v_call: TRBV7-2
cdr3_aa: CASSLKVWQSSGANVLTF
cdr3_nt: TGTGCCAGCAGCTTAAAAGTCTGGCAGAGCTCTGGGGCCAACGTCCTGACTTTC

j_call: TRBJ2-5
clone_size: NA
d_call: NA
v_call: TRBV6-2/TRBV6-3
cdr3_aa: CASSGVGPETQYF
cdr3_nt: TGTGCCAGCAGTGGTGTGGGGCCGGAGACCCAGTACTTC

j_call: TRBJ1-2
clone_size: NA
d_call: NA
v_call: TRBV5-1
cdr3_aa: CASSHVQGSYGYTF
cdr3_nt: TGCGCCAGCAGCCATGTACAGGGAAGCTATGGCTACACCTTC

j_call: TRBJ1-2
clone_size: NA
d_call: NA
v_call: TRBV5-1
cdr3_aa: CASSSAGIDGYTF
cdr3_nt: TGCGCCAGCAGCTCCGCGGGGATTGATGGCTACACCTTC

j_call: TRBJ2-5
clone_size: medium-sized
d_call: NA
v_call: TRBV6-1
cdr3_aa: CASSDSEGQTQYF
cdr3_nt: TGTGCCAGCAGTGATAGCGAGGGACAGACCCAGTACTTC

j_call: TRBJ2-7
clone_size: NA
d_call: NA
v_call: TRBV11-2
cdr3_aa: CASSLGGSAYEQYF
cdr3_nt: TGTGCCAGCAGCTTAGGGGGCTCAGCCTACGAGCAGTACTTC

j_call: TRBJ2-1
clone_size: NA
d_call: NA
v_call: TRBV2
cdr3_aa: CASSPRDEQFF
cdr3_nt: TGTGCCAGCAGTCCTCGGGATGAGCAGTTCTTC

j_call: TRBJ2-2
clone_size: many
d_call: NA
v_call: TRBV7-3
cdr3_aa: CASSSPGLASHGELFF
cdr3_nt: TGTGCCAGCAGCTCACCTGGATTAGCGAGTCACGGGGAGCTGTTTTTT

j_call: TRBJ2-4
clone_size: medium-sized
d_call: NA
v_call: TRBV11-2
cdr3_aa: CASSSDPGMPKNIQYF
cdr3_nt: TGTGCCAGCAGCTCTGACCCAGGGATGCCCAAAAACATTCAGTACTTC

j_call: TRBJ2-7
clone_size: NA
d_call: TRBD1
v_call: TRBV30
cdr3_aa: CAWSSGQGGYEQYF
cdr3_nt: TGTGCCTGGAGTAGCGGACAGGGTGGCTACGAGCAGTACTTC

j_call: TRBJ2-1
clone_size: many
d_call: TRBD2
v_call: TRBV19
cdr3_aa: CASGVLAGSSYEQFF
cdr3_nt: TGTGCCAGTGGGGTACTAGCGGGATCATCATATGAGCAGTTCTTC

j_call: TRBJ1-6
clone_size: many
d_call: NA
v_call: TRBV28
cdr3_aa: CASTTYGAAGSYNSPLHF
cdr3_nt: TGTGCCAGCACCACCTATGGGGCGGCGGGATCCTATAATTCACCCCTCCACTTT

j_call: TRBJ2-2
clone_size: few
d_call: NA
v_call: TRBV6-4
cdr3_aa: CASSDSQGGTGELFF
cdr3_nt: TGTGCCAGCAGTGACTCGCAGGGTGGCACCGGGGAGCTGTTTTTT

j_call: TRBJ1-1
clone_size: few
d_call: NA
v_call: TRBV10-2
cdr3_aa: CASTGGVEAAFF
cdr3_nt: TGCGCCAGCACGGGTGGGGTGGAGGCAGCTTTCTTT

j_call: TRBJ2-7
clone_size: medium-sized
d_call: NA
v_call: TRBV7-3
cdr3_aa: CASSLGGGYEQYF
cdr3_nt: TGTGCCAGCAGCTTAGGGGGAGGCTACGAGCAGTACTTC

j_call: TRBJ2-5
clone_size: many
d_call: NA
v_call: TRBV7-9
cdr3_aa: CASSSALTRETQYF
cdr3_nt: TGTGCCAGCAGCTCCGCATTGACGAGGGAGACCCAGTACTTC

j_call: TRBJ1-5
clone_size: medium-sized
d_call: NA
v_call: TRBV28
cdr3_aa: CASSFSGNQPQHF
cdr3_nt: TGTGCCAGCAGTTTTTCAGGGAATCAGCCCCAGCATTTT

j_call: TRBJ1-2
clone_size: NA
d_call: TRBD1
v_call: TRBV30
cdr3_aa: CAWIWTGGANINYGYTF
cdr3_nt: TGTGCCTGGATATGGACAGGGGGCGCGAATATAAACTATGGCTACACCTTC

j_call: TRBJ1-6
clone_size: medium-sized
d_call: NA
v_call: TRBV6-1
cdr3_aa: CASTAGPGKPLHF
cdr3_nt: TGTGCCAGCACGGCAGGGCCGGGCAAGCCCCTCCACTTT

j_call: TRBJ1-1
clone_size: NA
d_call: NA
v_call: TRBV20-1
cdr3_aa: CSATTAMNTEAFF
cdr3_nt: TGCAGTGCTACGACAGCGATGAACACTGAAGCTTTCTTT

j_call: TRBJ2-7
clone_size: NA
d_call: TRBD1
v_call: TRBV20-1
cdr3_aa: CSASRWGQGDSYEQYF
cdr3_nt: TGCAGTGCCTCCCGGTGGGGACAGGGCGATTCCTACGAGCAGTACTTC

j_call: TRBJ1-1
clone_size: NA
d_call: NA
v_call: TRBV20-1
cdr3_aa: CSASHPQRTEAFF
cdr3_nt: TGCAGTGCTAGTCACCCTCAGAGGACTGAAGCTTTCTTT

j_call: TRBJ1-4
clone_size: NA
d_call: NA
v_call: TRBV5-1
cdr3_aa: CASSLGQGGEKLFF
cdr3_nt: TGCGCCAGCAGCCTTGGGCAGGGCGGTGAAAAACTGTTTTTT

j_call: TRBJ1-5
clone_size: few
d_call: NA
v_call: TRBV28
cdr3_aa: CASTTGPFGVGPQHF
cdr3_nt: TGTGCCAGCACCACCGGGCCTTTTGGGGTTGGGCCCCAGCATTTT

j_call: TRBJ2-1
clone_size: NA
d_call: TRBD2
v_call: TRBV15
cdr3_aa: CATSRDGREREQFF
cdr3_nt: TGTGCCACCAGCAGAGACGGGCGGGAGAGAGAGCAGTTCTTC

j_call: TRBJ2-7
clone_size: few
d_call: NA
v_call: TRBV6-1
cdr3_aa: CASSERDPRGPERYF
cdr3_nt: TGTGCCAGCAGTGAACGGGATCCTAGAGGCCCCGAGCGGTACTTC

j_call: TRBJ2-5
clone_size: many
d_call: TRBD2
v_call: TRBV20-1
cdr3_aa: CSARVWMTSGRLETQYF
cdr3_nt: TGCAGTGCTAGAGTCTGGATGACTAGCGGGAGATTGGAGACCCAGTACTTC

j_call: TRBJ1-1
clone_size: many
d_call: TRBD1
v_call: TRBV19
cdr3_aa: CASSIGTGGAFF
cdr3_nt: TGTGCCAGTAGTATCGGGACAGGGGGAGCTTTCTTT

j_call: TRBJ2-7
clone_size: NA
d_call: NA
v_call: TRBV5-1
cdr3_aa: CASSQLKGRGYEQYF
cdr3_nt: TGCGCCAGCAGCCAACTAAAGGGGAGAGGCTACGAGCAGTACTTC

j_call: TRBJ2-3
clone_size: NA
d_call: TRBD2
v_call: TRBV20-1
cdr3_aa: CSARANAGGMFDTQYF
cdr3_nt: TGCAGTGCTAGAGCCAATGCCGGGGGGATGTTCGATACGCAGTATTTT

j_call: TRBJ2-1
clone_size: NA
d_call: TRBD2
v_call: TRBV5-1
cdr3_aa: CASSREFGGDGNEQFF
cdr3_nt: TGCGCCAGCAGCCGGGAGTTCGGGGGGGATGGCAATGAGCAGTTCTTC

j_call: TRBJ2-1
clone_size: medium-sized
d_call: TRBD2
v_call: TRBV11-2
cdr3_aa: CASSLMTGTSGRGEQFF
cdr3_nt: TGTGCCAGCAGCTTGATGACCGGGACTAGCGGGAGAGGTGAGCAGTTCTTC

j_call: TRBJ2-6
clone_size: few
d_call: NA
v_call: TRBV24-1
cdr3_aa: CATSDLGRDGANVLTF
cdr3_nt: TGTGCCACCAGTGATTTAGGCAGGGATGGGGCCAACGTCCTGACTTTC

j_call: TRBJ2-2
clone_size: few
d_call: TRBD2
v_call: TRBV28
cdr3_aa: CASSFWDAGGPRELFF
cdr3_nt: TGTGCCAGCAGTTTTTGGGACGCGGGAGGGCCCAGGGAGCTGTTTTTT

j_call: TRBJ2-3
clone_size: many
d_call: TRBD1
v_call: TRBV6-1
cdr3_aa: CASSPGQGGRDTQYF
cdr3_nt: TGTGCCAGCAGTCCGGGACAGGGTGGCAGAGATACGCAGTATTTT

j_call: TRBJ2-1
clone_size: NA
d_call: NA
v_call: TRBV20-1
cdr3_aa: CSASNREDLLQNEQFF
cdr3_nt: TGCAGTGCTTCAAACAGGGAAGATCTACTACAAAATGAGCAGTTCTTC

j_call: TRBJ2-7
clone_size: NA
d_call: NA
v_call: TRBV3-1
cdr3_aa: CASSYGVGSAFEQYF
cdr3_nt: TGTGCCAGCAGTTACGGGGTAGGAAGCGCGTTTGAGCAGTACTTC

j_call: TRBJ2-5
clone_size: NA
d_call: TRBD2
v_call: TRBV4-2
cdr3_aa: CASSPPSGLAGNQETQYF
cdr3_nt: TGTGCCAGTAGCCCACCGTCGGGACTAGCTGGCAACCAAGAGACCCAGTACTTC

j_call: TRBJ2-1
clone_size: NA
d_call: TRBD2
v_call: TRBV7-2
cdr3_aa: CASSTGTSGNEQFF
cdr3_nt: TGTGCCAGCAGCACCGGGACTAGCGGCAATGAGCAGTTCTTC

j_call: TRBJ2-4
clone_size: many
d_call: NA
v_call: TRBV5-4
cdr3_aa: CASSSGLAKNIQYF
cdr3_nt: TGTGCCAGCAGCTCAGGGTTAGCCAAAAACATTCAGTACTTC

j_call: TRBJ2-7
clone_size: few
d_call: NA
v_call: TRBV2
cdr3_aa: CASSPPQKAPNEQYF
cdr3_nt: TGTGCCAGCAGTCCCCCCCAGAAGGCCCCTAACGAGCAGTACTTC

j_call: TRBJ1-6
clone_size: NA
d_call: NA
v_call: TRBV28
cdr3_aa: CASSTGRSNSPLHF
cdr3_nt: TGTGCCAGCAGTACCGGGAGATCTAATTCACCCCTCCACTTT

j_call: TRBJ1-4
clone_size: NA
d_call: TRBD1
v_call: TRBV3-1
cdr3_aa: CASSPGQVLNEKLFF
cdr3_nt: TGTGCCAGCAGCCCAGGACAGGTCCTTAATGAAAAACTGTTTTTT